The 15 T cell receptor beta chains below come from one sample, sequenced in a study of PD-L1 blockade in urothelial cancer. Generated by immunoSEQ multiplex PCR, the TCRdb table keeps only in-frame clones and is missing some. The data contain 20,000 to 25,000 clones, approximately 90% of them singletons. This sample comprised PBMCs, obtained around atezolizumab (anti-PD-L1) treatment. These receptors originate from a man aged 50 to 59 with urothelial cancer.

The chain combines TRBV7-9 with TRBJ2-1, with TRBD2 identical over 10 bases. This CDR3 contains 16 residues. V gave up 3 bases and J gave up 4 bases; unmatched junction bases: 6. The germline gives CDR1 SEHNR, CDR2 FQNEAQ (reference sequence). This CDR3 reads CASSLSRTSGYNEQFF. CDR3 bases: TGTGCCAGCAGCTTGTCGCGGACTAGCGGATACAATGAGCAGTTCTTC.

The rearrangement links TRBV6-6 to TRBJ1-2; D gene unclear. The germline CDR1 and CDR2 sequences are MNHNY and SVGAGI (reference sequence). The V and J ends lost 7 bases and 8 bases respectively, with 20 bases between them. This CDR3 is built from 14 residues. The CDR3, as DNA: TGTGCCAGCATAGACACCCAGCTGCCTCGGGGCTACACCTTC. Translation gives CASIDTQLPRGYTF.

This clone was detected only a few times. This chain connects TRBV28 to TRBJ2-5, with D maybe TRBD2 (7 bases). This CDR3 region has 14 residues. Germline V CDR1 and CDR2: MDHEN, SYDVKM. Trimming stripped 7 bases from V and 3 bases from J, with 15 bases between. The CDR3 reads CASNRGGQKETQYF. In nucleotides, the CDR3 is TGTGCCAGCAACCGCGGGGGCCAGAAAGAGACCCAGTACTTC.

This sequence joins TRBV5-1 and TRBJ2-2, with unresolved D. Germline V gives CDR1 SGHRS, CDR2 YFSETQ. The length of the CDR3 is 15 residues. V gave up 5 bases and J gave up 5 bases, with 16 bases separating them. CDR3 nucleotide sequence: TGCGCCAGCAGTGTGAGCTGGAGCAATACCGGGGAGCTGTTTTTT. This encodes CASSVSWSNTGELFF.

The chain is built from TRBV5-4 and TRBJ1-2; possibly TRBD1 for D (6 bases). CDR3 length: 16 residues. Trimming left V 6 bases short and J 0 bases short, with 18 bases between. Germline CDR1 is SGHNT and CDR2 is YYREEE (reference sequence). CDR3 protein: CASIRSPPGANYGYTF. Written as DNA, the CDR3 is TGTGCCAGCATCCGTTCTCCTCCAGGGGCTAACTATGGCTACACCTTC.

About this clone itself: The germline gene is not matched at one end of the junction; a read error may be the cause. V and J are TRBV28 and TRBJ1-1; D call uncertain. CDR3 length: 11 residues. Germline V CDR1 and CDR2: MDHEN, SYDVKM. The CDR3 DNA is TGTGCCAGCACCTCCGGGAGACCAACCGACTTT. As protein: CASTSGRPTDF.

This chain connects TRBV7-8 to TRBJ1-5, with TRBD1 identical over 7 bases. Germline CDR1 SGHVS, CDR2 FQNEAQ. V shed 1 base and J 2 bases; nucleotides not matched to a gene: 2. The length of the CDR3 is 15 residues. This CDR3 reads CASSLDRGGNQPQHF. CDR3 DNA sequence: TGTGCCAGCAGCTTAGACAGGGGAGGCAATCAGCCCCAGCATTTT.

This clone has just a few counts. The gene calls are TRBV7-9 and TRBJ1-3; D gene ambiguous. V lost 1 base to trimming and J lost 0 bases, with 13 bases between them. The CDR3 runs 17 residues. From germline, CDR1 is SEHNR and CDR2 FQNEAQ (reference sequence). CDR3 DNA: TGTGCCAGCAGCTTAGACCAGTCCCTTCTCTCTGGAAACACCATATATTTT. Its protein product is CASSLDQSLLSGNTIYF.

This clone came up a few times. The chain couples TRBV12-5 to TRBJ2-3; 8 bases line up with TRBD1. The junction had 7 bases not matched to a gene; V was cut back by 5 bases and J by 3 bases. Germline CDR1 and CDR2: LGHNT and FRNRAP. The CDR3 totals 15 residues. As DNA, the CDR3 is TGTGCTAGTGGTCAGGGGGCAGGTAGGACAGATACGCAGTATTTT. Its translation is CASGQGAGRTDTQYF.

The sample holds one count of this clone. The V call is TRBV10-3, the J call TRBJ1-2; D may be TRBD1 (5 bases). The CDR3 extends over 14 amino acids. V was shortened by 0 bases and J by 8 bases, with 13 bases between the two germline ends. From germline, CDR1 is ENHRY and CDR2 SYGVKD. CDR3 region: CAISESISGPGYTF. The CDR3 DNA reads as TGTGCCATCAGTGAGTCGATTTCAGGGCCCGGCTACACCTTC.

This clone was observed a few times. The J gene is TRBJ2-2, the V gene TRBV30, with D tentatively TRBD1 (5 bases). The CDR3 contains 13 residues. V lost 4 bases to trimming and J lost 1 base, with 7 bases between them. Looked up from germline, CDR1 is GTSNPN and CDR2 is SVGIG (reference sequence). The CDR3 here is CAWTQGNTGELFF. The CDR3 DNA is TGTGCCTGGACTCAGGGGAACACCGGGGAGCTGTTTTTT.

Here the CDR3 reads CASSIEGTPGTYEQYF. The CDR3 DNA follows: TGTGCCAGTAGTATAGAGGGGACACCCGGAACCTACGAGCAGTACTTC. The chain employs TRBV19 and TRBJ2-7, with D possibly TRBD1 on 6 matching bases. Trimming took off 0 bases at V and 2 bases at J, with 14 bases between the two ends. The CDR3 loop spans 16 amino acids. CDR1 is LNHDA, CDR2 SQIVND, per germline (reference sequence).

The chain uses TRBV27 and TRBJ1-6; TRBD1 agrees at 7 bases. Germline values: CDR1 MNHEY, CDR2 SMNVEV (reference sequence). The trim removed 5 bases at V and 10 bases at J, leaving 11 bases unmatched. The CDR3 is 15 amino acids. The CDR3 protein is CASSNPTGVGSPLHF. In DNA, the CDR3 is TGTGCCAGCAGTAATCCAACAGGGGTCGGATCACCCCTCCACTTT.

The rearrangement joins TRBV7-9 to TRBJ1-2; D is uncertain. Germline V gene lookup returns CDR1 SEHNR and CDR2 FQNEAQ (reference sequence). V lost 5 bases and J lost 1, with 11 bases in between. The CDR3 has 14 residues. CDR3 DNA: TGTGCCAGCAGCCCGAGGGTTAGTAACTATGGCTACACCTTC. Its protein is CASSPRVSNYGYTF.

V and J are TRBV27 and TRBJ1-5, with D maybe TRBD1 (6 bases). V was trimmed by 4 bases and J by 5 bases, leaving 27 bases between them. Germline V gene lookup returns CDR1 MNHEY and CDR2 SMNVEV (reference sequence). The CDR3 is 19 amino acids. CDR3 coding DNA: TGTGCCAGCAGTTCTCGTCGGTGGGTTCGGGGGGCGATCGATCAGCCCCAGCATTTT. Translating gives CASSSRRWVRGAIDQPQHF.